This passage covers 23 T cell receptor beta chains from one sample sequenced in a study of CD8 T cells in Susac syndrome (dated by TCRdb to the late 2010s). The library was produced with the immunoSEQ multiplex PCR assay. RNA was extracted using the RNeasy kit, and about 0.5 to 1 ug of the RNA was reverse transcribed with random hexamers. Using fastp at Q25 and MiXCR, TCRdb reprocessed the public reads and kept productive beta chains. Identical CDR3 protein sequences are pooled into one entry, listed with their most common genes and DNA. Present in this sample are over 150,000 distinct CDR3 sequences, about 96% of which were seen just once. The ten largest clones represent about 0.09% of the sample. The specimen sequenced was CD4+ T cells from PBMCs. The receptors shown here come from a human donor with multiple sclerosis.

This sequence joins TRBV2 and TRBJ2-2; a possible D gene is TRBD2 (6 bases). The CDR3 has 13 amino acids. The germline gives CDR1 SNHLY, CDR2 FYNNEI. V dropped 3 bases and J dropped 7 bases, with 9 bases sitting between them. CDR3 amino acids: CASSEQGGGELFF. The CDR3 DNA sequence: TGTGCCAGCAGTGAGCAGGGAGGCGGGGAGCTGTTTTTT. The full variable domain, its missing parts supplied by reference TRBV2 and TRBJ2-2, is EPEVTQTPSHQVTQMGQEVILRCVPISNHLYFYWYRQILGQKVEFLVSFYNNEISEKSEIFDDQFSVERPDGSNFTLKIRSTKLEDSAMYFCASSEQGGGELFFGEGSRLTVL.

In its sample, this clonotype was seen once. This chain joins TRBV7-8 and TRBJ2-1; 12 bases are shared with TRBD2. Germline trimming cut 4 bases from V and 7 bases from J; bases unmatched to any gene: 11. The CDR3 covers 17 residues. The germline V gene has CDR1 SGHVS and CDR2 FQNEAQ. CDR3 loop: CASSSGLAGSTRNEQFF. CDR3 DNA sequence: TGTGCCAGCAGCTCCGGACTAGCGGGGTCTACCCGAAATGAGCAGTTCTTC. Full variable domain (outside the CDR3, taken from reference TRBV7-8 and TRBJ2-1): GAGVSQSPRYKVAKRGQDVALRCDPISGHVSLFWYQQALGQGPEFLTYFQNEAQLDKSGLPSDRFFAERPEGSVSTLKIQRTQQEDSAVYLCASSSGLAGSTRNEQFFGPGTRLTVL.

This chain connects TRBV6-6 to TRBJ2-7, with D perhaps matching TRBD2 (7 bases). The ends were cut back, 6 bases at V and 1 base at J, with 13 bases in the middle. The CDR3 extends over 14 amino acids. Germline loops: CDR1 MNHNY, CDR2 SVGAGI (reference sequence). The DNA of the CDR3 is TGTGCCAGCAGACCGGCGGGGGCTTCCTACGAGCAGTACTTC. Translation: CASRPAGASYEQYF.

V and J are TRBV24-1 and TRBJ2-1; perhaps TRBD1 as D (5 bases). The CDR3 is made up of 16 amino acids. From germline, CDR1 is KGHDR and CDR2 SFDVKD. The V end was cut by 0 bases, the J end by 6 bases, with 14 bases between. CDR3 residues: CATSDLGREDSNEQFF. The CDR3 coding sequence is TGTGCCACCAGTGATTTGGGACGAGAAGACAGCAATGAGCAGTTCTTC.

The CDR3 coding sequence is TGCAGTGCTAGTGGAGATAGGGATGAGCAGTTCTTC. It encodes CSASGDRDEQFF. This chain connects TRBV20-1 to TRBJ2-1; D is unresolved. The V end lost 3 bases, the J end lost 8 bases, and 11 bases lay between the germline ends. The V gene's germline CDR1 is DFQATT and CDR2 SNEGSKA (reference sequence). CDR3 length equals 12 residues.

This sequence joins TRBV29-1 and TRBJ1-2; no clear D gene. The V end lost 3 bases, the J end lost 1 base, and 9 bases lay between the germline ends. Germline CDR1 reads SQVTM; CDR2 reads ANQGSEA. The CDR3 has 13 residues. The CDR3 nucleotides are TGCAGCGTTGAGGAGCGAATTAACTATGGCTACACCTTC. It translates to CSVEERINYGYTF.

CDR3 nucleotide sequence: TGTGCCAGCAGCCCTTCCGGGGGGGCTACCTACGAGCAGTACTTC. Its translation: CASSPSGGATYEQYF. This sequence joins TRBV6-6 and TRBJ2-7; 8 positions agree with TRBD2. The CDR3 consists of 15 residues. With V trimmed by 6 bases and J by 2 bases, 9 bases remained unmatched. The germline V gene encodes CDR1 MNHNY and CDR2 SVGAGI (reference sequence).

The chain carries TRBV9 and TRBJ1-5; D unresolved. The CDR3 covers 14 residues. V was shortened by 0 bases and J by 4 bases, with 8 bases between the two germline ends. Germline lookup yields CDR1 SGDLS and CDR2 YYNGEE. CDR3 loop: CASSVGWTNQPQHF. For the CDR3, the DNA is TGTGCCAGCAGCGTAGGGTGGACGAATCAGCCCCAGCATTTT.

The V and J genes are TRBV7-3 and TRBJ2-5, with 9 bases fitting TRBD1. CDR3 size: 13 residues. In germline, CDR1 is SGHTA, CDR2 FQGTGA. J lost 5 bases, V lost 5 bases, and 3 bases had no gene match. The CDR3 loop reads CASSRGQGETQYF. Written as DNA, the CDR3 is TGTGCCAGCAGCCGAGGACAGGGGGAGACCCAGTACTTC.

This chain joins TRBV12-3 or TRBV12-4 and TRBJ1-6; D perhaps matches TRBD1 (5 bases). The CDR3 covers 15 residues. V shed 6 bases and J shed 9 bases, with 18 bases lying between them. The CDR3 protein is CASSQRGRASSPLHF. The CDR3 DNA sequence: TGTGCCAGCAGCCAAAGGGGCAGGGCGAGTTCACCCCTCCACTTT.

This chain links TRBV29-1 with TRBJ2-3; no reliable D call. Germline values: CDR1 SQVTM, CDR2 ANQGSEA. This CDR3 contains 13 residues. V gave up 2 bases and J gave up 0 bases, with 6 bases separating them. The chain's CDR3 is CSVEPYSTDTQYF. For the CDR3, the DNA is TGCAGCGTTGAACCGTATAGCACAGATACGCAGTATTTT.

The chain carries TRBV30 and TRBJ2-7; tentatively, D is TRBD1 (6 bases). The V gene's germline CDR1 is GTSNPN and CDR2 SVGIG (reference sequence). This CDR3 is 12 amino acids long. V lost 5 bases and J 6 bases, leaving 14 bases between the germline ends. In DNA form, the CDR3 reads TGTGCCTGGGGGGAACAGGGTGGCGAGCAGTACTTC. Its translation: CAWGEQGGEQYF.

CDR3 nucleotide sequence: TGTGCCAGCAGTTCTCATCAGGCCTCCAAGTATTGGGAGCAGTACTTC. It encodes CASSSHQASKYWEQYF. This rearrangement joins TRBV28 to TRBJ2-7; D is unclear. This CDR3 has 16 residues. Germline V gene data show CDR1 as MDHEN and CDR2 as SYDVKM. Trimming stripped 4 bases from V and 7 bases from J, with 23 bases between. Full variable domain (remainder filled in from reference TRBV28 and TRBJ2-7): DVKVTQSSRYLVKRTGEKVFLECVQDMDHENMFWYRQDPGLGLRLIYFSYDVKMKEKGDIPEGYSVSREKKERFSLILESASTNQTSMYLCASSSHQASKYWEQYFGPGTRLTVT.

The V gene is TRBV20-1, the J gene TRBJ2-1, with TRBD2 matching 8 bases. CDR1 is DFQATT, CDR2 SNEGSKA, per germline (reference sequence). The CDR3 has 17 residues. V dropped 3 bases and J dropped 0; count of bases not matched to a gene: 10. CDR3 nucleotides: TGCAGTGCTAGTCAGGGACTAGGGGTAGTCTCCTACAATGAGCAGTTCTTC. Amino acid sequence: CSASQGLGVVSYNEQFF.

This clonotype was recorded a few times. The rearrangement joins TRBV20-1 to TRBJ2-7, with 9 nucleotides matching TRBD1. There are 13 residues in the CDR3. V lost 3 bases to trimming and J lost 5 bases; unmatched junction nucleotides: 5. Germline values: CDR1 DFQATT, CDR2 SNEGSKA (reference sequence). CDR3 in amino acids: CSASGTGINEQYF. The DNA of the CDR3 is TGCAGTGCTAGTGGGACAGGGATCAACGAGCAGTACTTC.

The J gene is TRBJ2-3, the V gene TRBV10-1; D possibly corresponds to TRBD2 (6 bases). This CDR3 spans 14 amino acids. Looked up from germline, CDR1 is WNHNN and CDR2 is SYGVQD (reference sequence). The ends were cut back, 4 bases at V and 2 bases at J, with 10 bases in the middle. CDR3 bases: TGCGCCAGCAGTGCGGGGGACCTCACAGATACGCAGTATTTT. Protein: CASSAGDLTDTQYF.

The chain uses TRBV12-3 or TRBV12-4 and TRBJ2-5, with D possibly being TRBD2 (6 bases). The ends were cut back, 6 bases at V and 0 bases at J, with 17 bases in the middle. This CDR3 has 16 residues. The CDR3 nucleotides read TGTGCCAGCAGCTCTACTCGGGCGGGGTACCAAGAGACCCAGTACTTC. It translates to CASSSTRAGYQETQYF.

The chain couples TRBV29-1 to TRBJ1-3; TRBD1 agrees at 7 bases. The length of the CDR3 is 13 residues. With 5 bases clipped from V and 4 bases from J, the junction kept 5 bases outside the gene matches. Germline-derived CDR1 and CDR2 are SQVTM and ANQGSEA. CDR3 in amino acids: CSVPGTEGNTIYF. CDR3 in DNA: TGCAGCGTTCCCGGGACAGAAGGAAACACCATATATTTT.

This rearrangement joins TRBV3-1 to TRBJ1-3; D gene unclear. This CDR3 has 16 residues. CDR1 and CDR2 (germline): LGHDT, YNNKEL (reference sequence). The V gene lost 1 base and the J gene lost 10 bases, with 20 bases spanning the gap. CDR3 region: CASSQVFGLGALTIYF. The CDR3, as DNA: TGTGCCAGCAGCCAAGTATTTGGGTTAGGCGCTTTGACCATATATTTT.

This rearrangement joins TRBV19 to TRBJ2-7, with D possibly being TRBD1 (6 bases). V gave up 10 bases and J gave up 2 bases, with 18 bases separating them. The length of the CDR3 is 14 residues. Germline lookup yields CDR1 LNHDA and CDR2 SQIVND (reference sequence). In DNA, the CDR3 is TGTGCCACTCGCGACAGGATCCTACCCTACGAGCAGTACTTC. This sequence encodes CATRDRILPYEQYF.

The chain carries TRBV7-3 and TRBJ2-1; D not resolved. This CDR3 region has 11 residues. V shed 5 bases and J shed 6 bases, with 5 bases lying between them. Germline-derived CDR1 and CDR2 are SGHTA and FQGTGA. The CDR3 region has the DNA TGTGCCAGCAGCACCGGCAATGAGCAGTTCTTC. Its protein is CASSTGNEQFF.

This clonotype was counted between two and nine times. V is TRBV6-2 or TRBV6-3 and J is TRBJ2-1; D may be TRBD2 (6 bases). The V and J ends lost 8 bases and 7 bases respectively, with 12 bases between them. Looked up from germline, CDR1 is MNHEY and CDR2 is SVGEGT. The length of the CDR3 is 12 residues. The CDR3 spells CASARGGNEQFF. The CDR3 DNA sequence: TGTGCCAGCGCCCGTGGGGGGAATGAGCAGTTCTTC.

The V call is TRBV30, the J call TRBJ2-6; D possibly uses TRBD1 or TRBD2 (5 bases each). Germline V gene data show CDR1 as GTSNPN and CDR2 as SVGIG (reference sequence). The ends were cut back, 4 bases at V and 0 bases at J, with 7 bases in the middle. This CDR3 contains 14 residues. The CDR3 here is CAWTGPSGANVLTF. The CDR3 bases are TGTGCCTGGACGGGGCCCTCTGGGGCCAACGTCCTGACTTTC.